The rows below give T cell receptor beta chains drawn from one sample of a study of shared clonotypes between healthy human individuals. Using immunoSEQ multiplex PCR, the repertoire was profiled, and TCRdb retains in-frame clones only, with some absent. The table lists approximately 2,000,000 clones, 85% to 95% of them singletons. Sequences were obtained from naive CD4+ T cells from PBMCs. All receptors derive from a man younger than 35 in good health. Some clones in this sample may be carry-over from other donors' samples. Each CDR3 is given with its conserved first and last residue. A D gene is named only where the DNA matches it firmly. A clone size is listed for some rows: how often the clone was seen (once, few, many), or a class if it is expanded.

TRBD2 TRBJ2-5 TRBV7-9 17 NA TGTGCCAGCAGCCCCGGGACTAGCGGGATGTACCAAGAGACCCAGTACTTC CASSPGTSGMYQETQYF
NA TRBJ1-1 TRBV29-1 13 few TGCAGCGTTGGCGCGTTTCTCGAACCCCAAGCTTTCTTT CSVGAFLEPQAFF
NA TRBJ1-2 TRBV28 15 NA TGTGCCAGCAGTTTTGTGGGGGGCGAGGTCTATGGCTACACCTTC CASSFVGGEVYGYTF
NA TRBJ2-4 TRBV7-3 11 NA TGTGCCAGCAGCCCAGGGGTTCAGAAGTACTTC CASSPGVQKYF
NA TRBJ2-7 TRBV4-2 18 NA TGTGCCAGCAGCCTCACCCGAGGGGCGGGAAGCTTGAACTACGAGCAGTACTTC CASSLTRGAGSLNYEQYF
TRBD1 TRBJ1-4 TRBV28 13 NA TGTGCCAGCAGTATCTCACAGGGGGGTAGACTGTTTTTT CASSISQGGRLFF
TRBD2 TRBJ2-5 TRBV11-3 17 NA TGTGCCAGCAGCTTGGGGGGGACTAGCGGGAGGGGAGAGACCCAGTACTTC CASSLGGTSGRGETQYF
TRBD1 TRBJ1-2 TRBV29-1 14 few TGCAGCGTTGCCATAGGACAGGGTGACTATGGCTACACCTTC CSVAIGQGDYGYTF
TRBD2 TRBJ2-1 TRBV7-3 16 NA TGTGCCAGCAGCCCCCTGAACGGGAGGGCCCTCAATGAGCAGTTCTTC CASSPLNGRALNEQFF
NA TRBJ1-4 TRBV10-2 16 NA TGCGCCAGCAGTGCCGAAACAGATCCCCGAAGGGGAAAACTGTTTTTT CASSAETDPRRGKLFF
TRBD1 TRBJ1-5 TRBV28 14 NA TGTGCCAGCACTCCAGGGGGAGGGAATCAGCCCCAGCATTTT CASTPGGGNQPQHF
NA TRBJ2-2 TRBV18 14 NA TGTGCCAGCTCACAACTAGCCAGAACCGGGGAGCTGTTTTTT CASSQLARTGELFF
TRBD1 TRBJ1-1 TRBV5-1 15 NA TGCGCCAGCAGCGCCTTACAGGGGCCTGACACTGAAGCTTTCTTT CASSALQGPDTEAFF
TRBD2 TRBJ2-7 TRBV6-6 15 NA TGTGCCAGCAGCCCCCGACTAGCGGCATCTACCGAGCAGTACTTC CASSPRLAASTEQYF
NA TRBJ1-5 TRBV6-6 14 few TGTGCCAGCAGTCCCCCCGGGGGCTACCAGCCCCAGCATTTT CASSPPGGYQPQHF
TRBD1 TRBJ1-5 TRBV4-1 14 NA TGCGCCAGCAGCCAAGGGACAGGGGGGCAGCCCCAGCATTTT CASSQGTGGQPQHF
NA TRBJ2-3 TRBV5-6 13 NA TGTGCCAGCAGCTTGAGAAGGACGGATACGCAGTATTTT CASSLRRTDTQYF
NA TRBJ1-5 TRBV28 15 NA TGTGCCAGCAGTTTATGGCTTGGCGGTGTTAGGCCCCAGCATTTT CASSLWLGGVRPQHF
TRBD2 TRBJ2-4 TRBV6-4 15 few TGTGCCAGCACGGGGCATAGCGGGAGTGGAAACATTCAGTACTTC CASTGHSGSGNIQYF
TRBD1 TRBJ1-2 TRBV29-1 14 NA TGCAGCGTTGGAGATAACAGGGGGGTCTATGGCTACACCTTC CSVGDNRGVYGYTF
TRBD1 TRBJ2-7 TRBV9 15 NA TGTGCCAGCAGCGTAGCCGGGACAGCATACTACGAGCAGTACTTC CASSVAGTAYYEQYF
NA TRBJ1-4 TRBV2 14 NA TGTGCCAGCAAGTTCCGGGGAGGAGGTGAAAAACTGTTTTTT CASKFRGGGEKLFF
NA TRBJ1-5 TRBV15 17 NA TGTGCCACCAGCAGTTTCAGGGACGGCCATAGCAATCAGCCCCAGCATTTT CATSSFRDGHSNQPQHF
NA TRBJ2-5 TRBV27 15 NA TGTGCCAGCAGTCCCCTCTGGGCGTTGCAAGAGACCCAGTACTTC CASSPLWALQETQYF
TRBD2 TRBJ2-5 TRBV28 14 NA TGTGCCAGCAGTTTAGGCGGGAGTGGAGAGACCCAGTACTTC CASSLGGSGETQYF
NA TRBJ1-2 TRBV15 13 NA TGTGCCACCAGCAAGGACACTAGCTATGGCTACACCTTC CATSKDTSYGYTF
TRBD2 TRBJ2-3 TRBV10-2 14 NA TGCGCCAGCAGATCGCTAGCGGGAACAGATACGCAGTATTTT CASRSLAGTDTQYF
TRBD1 TRBJ1-5 TRBV4-1 17 NA TGCGCCAGCAGCCAACACCCGGGACAGGTCGGCAATCAGCCCCAGCATTTT CASSQHPGQVGNQPQHF
NA TRBJ1-2 TRBV7-9 15 NA TGTGCCAGCAGCTTAGGGGCACCCGAAGGGCAGGGCTACACCTTC CASSLGAPEGQGYTF
NA TRBJ2-3 TRBV5-1 13 NA TGCGCCAGCAGCTCGAGGCCCACAGATACGCAGTATTTT CASSSRPTDTQYF
TRBD1 TRBJ2-2 TRBV9 16 NA TGTGCCAGCAGCCCGACGGGACAGGGAAGAACCGGGGAGCTGTTTTTT CASSPTGQGRTGELFF
NA TRBJ1-6 TRBV18 12 NA TGTGCCAGCTCACCTTCCGAGGGCCCCCTCCACTTT CASSPSEGPLHF
TRBD2 TRBJ2-6 TRBV10-3 17 NA TGTGCCACCGCGACTAGCGGGAGGGACTCTGGGGCCAACGTCCTGACTTTC CATATSGRDSGANVLTF
NA TRBJ2-4 TRBV11-2 16 NA TGTGCCAGCAGCTCGGGGCAATCGGTCGCCAAAAACATTCAGTACTTC CASSSGQSVAKNIQYF
NA TRBJ2-3 TRBV29-1 12 NA TGCAGCGCCAGAGCAGGGACAGATACGCAGTATTTT CSARAGTDTQYF
TRBD2 TRBJ2-7 TRBV7-9 15 once TGTGCCAGCAGCTTAGCGCTAGCGGGAACCTACGAGCAGTACTTC CASSLALAGTYEQYF
NA TRBJ2-1 TRBV7-8 14 NA TGTGCCAGCAGCTTAGTCAGGCGGTCCGATGAGCAGTTCTTC CASSLVRRSDEQFF
NA TRBJ2-4 TRBV19 13 once TGTGCCAGTAGTATAAACGAAAAAAACATTCAGTACTTC CASSINEKNIQYF
TRBD1 TRBJ2-4 TRBV19 16 NA TGTGCCAGTAGTTTTGAGTGGGGGACAGGGAAAAACATTCAGTACTTC CASSFEWGTGKNIQYF
NA TRBJ2-5 TRBV9 14 NA TGTGCCAGCAGCCCGGGGCGGGTCCAAGAGACCCAGTACTTC CASSPGRVQETQYF
TRBD2 TRBJ2-5 TRBV4-2 17 NA TGTGCCAGCAGCCAAGACGGAAGCGGGAGTAGGTCAGAGACCCAGTACTTC CASSQDGSGSRSETQYF
TRBD2 TRBJ2-7 TRBV28 15 NA TGTGCCAGCAGTCCGGGAGGGCAGCCGATCTACGAGCAGTACTTC CASSPGGQPIYEQYF
NA TRBJ1-1 TRBV6-5 14 NA TGTGCCAGCAGTTACTCATGGGGGAACACTGAAGCTTTCTTT CASSYSWGNTEAFF
NA TRBJ2-3 TRBV28 12 NA TGTGCCAGCTTAACTAGCACAGATACGCAGTATTTT CASLTSTDTQYF
TRBD1 TRBJ1-1 TRBV9 15 few TGTGCCAGCAGCTCCCGGACAGGAACTAACACTGAAGCTTTCTTT CASSSRTGTNTEAFF
NA TRBJ1-5 TRBV5-1 13 NA TGCGCCAGCTGGGGGGATAGCAATCAGCCCCAGCATTTT CASWGDSNQPQHF
TRBD2 TRBJ2-4 TRBV10-3 15 NA TGTGCCATCAGTGAGTCTCAGCGGGATACAAACATTCAGTACTTC CAISESQRDTNIQYF
NA TRBJ2-1 TRBV4-1 13 once TGCGCCAGCAGCCAGGACTATTACAATGAGCAGTTCTTC CASSQDYYNEQFF
TRBD1 TRBJ1-2 TRBV5-1 15 NA TGCGCCAGCAGCTTTGCGGCGGCAGGGGGCAATGGCTACACCTTC CASSFAAAGGNGYTF
NA TRBJ1-1 TRBV7-9 13 NA TGTGCCAGCAGGTATGGGACGGTGAAAGAAGCTTTCTTT CASRYGTVKEAFF
TRBD2 TRBJ2-1 TRBV6-1 19 NA TGTGCCAGCAGTGAGTCGCTACTAGCGGCTCCACCTCCTTACAATGAGCAGTTCTTC CASSESLLAAPPPYNEQFF
NA TRBJ2-1 TRBV7-3 14 once TGTGCCAGCAGCTTACACCAAACGTACAATGAGCAGTTCTTC CASSLHQTYNEQFF
TRBD1 TRBJ2-2 TRBV7-2 17 NA TGTGCCAGCAGCCCCCAGTCTGGGACAGGGGGGACCGGGGAGCTGTTTTTT CASSPQSGTGGTGELFF
TRBD1 TRBJ2-7 TRBV11-2 16 NA TGTGCCAGCAGCACTTTCCGGACAGGGGAAGGATCCGAGCAGTACTTC CASSTFRTGEGSEQYF
NA TRBJ1-2 TRBV15 14 NA TGTGCCACCAGCGAGGGAGGGGGGACCTATGGCTACACCTTC CATSEGGGTYGYTF
NA TRBJ2-7 TRBV6-6 13 NA TGTGCCAGCAGTTGGGACCTGACCTACGAGCAGTACTTC CASSWDLTYEQYF
TRBD2 TRBJ2-4 TRBV27 19 NA TGTGCCAGCAGTTTTAGGGGACCGGGGGGTGCGCTAGCCAAAAACATTCAGTACTTC CASSFRGPGGALAKNIQYF